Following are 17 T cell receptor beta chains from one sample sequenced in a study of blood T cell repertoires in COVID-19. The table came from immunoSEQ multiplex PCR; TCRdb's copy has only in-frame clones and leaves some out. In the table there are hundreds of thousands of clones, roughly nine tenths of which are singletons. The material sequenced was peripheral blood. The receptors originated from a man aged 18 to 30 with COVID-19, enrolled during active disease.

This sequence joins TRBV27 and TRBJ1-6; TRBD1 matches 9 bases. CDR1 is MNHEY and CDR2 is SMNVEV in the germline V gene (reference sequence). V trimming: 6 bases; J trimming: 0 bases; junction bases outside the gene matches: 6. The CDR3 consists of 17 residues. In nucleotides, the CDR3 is TGTGCCAGCAGCGGGACAGGGAGTAGCTCCTATAATTCACCCCTCCACTTT. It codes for CASSGTGSSSYNSPLHF.

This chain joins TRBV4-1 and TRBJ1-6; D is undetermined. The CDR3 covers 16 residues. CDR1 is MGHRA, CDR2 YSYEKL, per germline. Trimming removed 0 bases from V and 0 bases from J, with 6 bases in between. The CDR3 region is CASSQEWSSYNSPLHF. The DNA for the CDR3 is TGCGCCAGCAGCCAAGAGTGGAGCTCCTATAATTCACCCCTCCACTTT.

This CDR3 reads CASSPPGLVGNEQFF. Written as DNA, the CDR3 is TGTGCCAGCTCACCACCTGGACTAGTTGGGAATGAGCAGTTCTTC. The chain joins TRBV18 to TRBJ2-1, with 7 positions matching TRBD2. Looked up from germline, CDR1 is KGHSH and CDR2 is LQKENI. This CDR3 contains 15 residues. V shed 0 bases, J shed 7 bases, and the junction held 6 bases outside the gene matches.

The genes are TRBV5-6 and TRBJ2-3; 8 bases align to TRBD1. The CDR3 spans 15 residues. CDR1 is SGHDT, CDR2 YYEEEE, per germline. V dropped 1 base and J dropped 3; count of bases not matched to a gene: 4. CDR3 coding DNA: TGTGCCAGCAGCTTGAGCACAGGGGGGACAGATACGCAGTATTTT. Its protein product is CASSLSTGGTDTQYF.

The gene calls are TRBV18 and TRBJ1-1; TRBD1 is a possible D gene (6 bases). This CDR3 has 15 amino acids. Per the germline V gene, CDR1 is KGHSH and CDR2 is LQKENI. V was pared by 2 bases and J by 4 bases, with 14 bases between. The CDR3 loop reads CASSPIQGQGTEAFF. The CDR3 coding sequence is TGTGCCAGCTCACCAATACAGGGCCAGGGCACTGAAGCTTTCTTT.

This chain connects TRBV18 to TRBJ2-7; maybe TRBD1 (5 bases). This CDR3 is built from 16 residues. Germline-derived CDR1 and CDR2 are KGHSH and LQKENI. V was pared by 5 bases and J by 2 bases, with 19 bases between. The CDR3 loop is CASSTIDQGPPYEQYF. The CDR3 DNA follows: TGTGCCAGCTCAACCATCGACCAGGGCCCGCCCTACGAGCAGTACTTC.

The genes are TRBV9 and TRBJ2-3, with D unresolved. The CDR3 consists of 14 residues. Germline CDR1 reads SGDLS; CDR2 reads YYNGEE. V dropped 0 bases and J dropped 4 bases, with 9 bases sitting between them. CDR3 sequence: CASSVVPQADTQYF. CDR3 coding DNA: TGTGCCAGCAGCGTAGTCCCGCAGGCAGATACGCAGTATTTT.

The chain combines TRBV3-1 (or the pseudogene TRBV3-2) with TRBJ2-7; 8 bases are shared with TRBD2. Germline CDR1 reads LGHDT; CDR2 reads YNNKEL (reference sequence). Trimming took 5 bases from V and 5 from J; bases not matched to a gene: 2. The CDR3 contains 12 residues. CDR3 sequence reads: CASSRTSNEQYF. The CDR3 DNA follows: TGTGCCAGCAGCAGGACTAGCAACGAGCAGTACTTC.

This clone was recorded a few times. Here the CDR3 DNA reads TGCGCCAGCAGTGAGTCGGGGACAGTCTACGAGCAGTACTTC. Amino acids: CASSESGTVYEQYF. This chain connects TRBV10-1 to TRBJ2-7, with 7 positions matching TRBD1. J lost 3 bases, V lost 0 bases, and 2 bases had no gene match. The germline V gene has CDR1 WNHNN and CDR2 SYGVQD (reference sequence). This CDR3 region has 14 residues.

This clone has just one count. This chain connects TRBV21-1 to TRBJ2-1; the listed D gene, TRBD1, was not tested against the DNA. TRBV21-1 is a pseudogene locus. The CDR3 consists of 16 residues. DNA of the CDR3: TGTGCCAGCAGCAAAGGGGGTAGGCCCCGGGACAGTGAGCAGTTCTTC. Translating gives CASSKGGRPRDSEQFF.

The CDR3 loop reads CASSFGGGEQETQYF. The CDR3 coding sequence is TGCGCCAGCAGCTTTGGAGGCGGGGAGCAAGAGACCCAGTACTTC. The chain employs TRBV5-1 and TRBJ2-5; possibly TRBD2 for D (6 bases). Germline CDR1 and CDR2: SGHRS and YFSETQ. The CDR3 consists of 15 residues. The germline V and J ends were trimmed by 2 bases and 2 bases, with 13 bases remaining between them. The whole variable domain, filled in from reference TRBV5-1 and TRBJ2-5, reads KAGVTQTPRYLIKTRGQQVTLSCSPISGHRSVSWYQQTPGQGLQFLFEYFSETQRNKGNFPGRFSGRQFSNSRSEMNVSTLELGDSALYLCASSFGGGEQETQYFGPGTRLLVL.

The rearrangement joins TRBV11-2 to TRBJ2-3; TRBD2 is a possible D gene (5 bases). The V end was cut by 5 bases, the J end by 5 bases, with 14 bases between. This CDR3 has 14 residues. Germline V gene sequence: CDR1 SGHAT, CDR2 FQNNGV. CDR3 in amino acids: CASSPLRAVDTQYF. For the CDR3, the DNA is TGTGCCAGCAGCCCCCTTAGAGCGGTAGATACGCAGTATTTT.

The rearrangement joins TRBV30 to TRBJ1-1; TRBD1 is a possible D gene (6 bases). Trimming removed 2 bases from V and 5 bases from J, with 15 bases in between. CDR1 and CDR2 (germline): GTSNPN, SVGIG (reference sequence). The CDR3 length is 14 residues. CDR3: CAWSLLAGVTEAFF. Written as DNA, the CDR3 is TGTGCCTGGAGTCTACTTGCAGGGGTTACTGAAGCTTTCTTT.

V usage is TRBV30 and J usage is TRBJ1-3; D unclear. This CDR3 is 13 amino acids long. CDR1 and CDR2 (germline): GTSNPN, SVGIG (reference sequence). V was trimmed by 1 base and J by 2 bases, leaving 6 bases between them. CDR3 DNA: TGTGCCTGGAGTGCGGGAGCTGGAAACACCATATATTTT. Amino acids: CAWSAGAGNTIYF.

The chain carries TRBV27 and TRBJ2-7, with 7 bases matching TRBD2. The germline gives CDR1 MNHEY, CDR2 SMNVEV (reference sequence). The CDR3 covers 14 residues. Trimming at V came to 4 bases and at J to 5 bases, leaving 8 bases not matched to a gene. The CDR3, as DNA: TGTGCCAGCAGTTCAGGGAGGGACCTCCACGAGCAGTACTTC. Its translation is CASSSGRDLHEQYF.

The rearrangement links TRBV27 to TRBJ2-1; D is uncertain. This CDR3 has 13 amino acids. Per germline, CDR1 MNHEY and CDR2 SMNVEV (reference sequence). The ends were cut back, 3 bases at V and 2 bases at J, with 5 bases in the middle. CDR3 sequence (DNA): TGTGCCAGCAGTTTCCTCCCCTACAATGAGCAGTTCTTC. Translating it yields CASSFLPYNEQFF.

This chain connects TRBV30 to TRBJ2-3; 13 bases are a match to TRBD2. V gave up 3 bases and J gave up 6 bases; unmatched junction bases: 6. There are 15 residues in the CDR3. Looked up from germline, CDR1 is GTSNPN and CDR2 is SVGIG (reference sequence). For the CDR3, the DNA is TGTGCCTGGAGAGGGACTAGCGGGAATAGGGATACGCAGTATTTT. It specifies CAWRGTSGNRDTQYF.